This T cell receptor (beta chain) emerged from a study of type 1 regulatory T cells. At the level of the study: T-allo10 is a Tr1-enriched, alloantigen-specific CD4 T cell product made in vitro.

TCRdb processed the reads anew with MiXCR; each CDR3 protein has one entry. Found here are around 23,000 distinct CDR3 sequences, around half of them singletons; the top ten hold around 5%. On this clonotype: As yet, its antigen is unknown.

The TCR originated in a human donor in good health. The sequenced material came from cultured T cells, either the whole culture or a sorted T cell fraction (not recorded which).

The CDR3 protein is CASRPTLQGDGYTF. As DNA, the CDR3 is TGTGCCAGCAGACCAACGTTACAGGGGGATGGCTACACCTTC. The chain links TRBV6-6 to TRBJ1-2, with 8 bases fitting TRBD1. The ends lost 6 bases at V and 6 bases at J; junction bases unmatched: 9. CDR3 size: 14 residues. Germline CDR1 MNHNY, CDR2 SVGAGI (reference sequence).